This T cell receptor beta chain appears in the sequencing data of a study of T cell repertoires in cytomegalovirus infection. Study-wide background: The public TCR beta signatures pointed to both CMV infection and matching HLA type.

Notes on the study in general: Of the TCR beta families, the public ones yielded a cumulative frequency that identified carriers of CMV plus the relevant HLA.

TCRdb processed the reads anew with MiXCR; each CDR3 protein has one entry. The table lists nearly 700,000 distinct CDR3 sequences, about 30% of them singletons. This clonotype was seen a few times. Its antigen remains unidentified. The clonotype comes from a human donor in good health (CMV status not recorded). Some clones in this sample may be carry-over from other donors' samples. Sequences were derived from cultured PBMCs, sampled from culture after CMV antigen stimulation.

The CDR3 DNA follows: TGTGCCAGCAGTGTCTTGGACAGGGGTGAAAAACTGTTTTTT. Amino acid sequence: CASSVLDRGEKLFF. The chain links TRBV6-1 to TRBJ1-4; 9 positions match TRBD1. This CDR3 is built from 14 residues. Germline V gene lookup returns CDR1 MNHNS and CDR2 SASEGT. V gave up 4 bases and J gave up 7 bases; unmatched junction bases: 4.